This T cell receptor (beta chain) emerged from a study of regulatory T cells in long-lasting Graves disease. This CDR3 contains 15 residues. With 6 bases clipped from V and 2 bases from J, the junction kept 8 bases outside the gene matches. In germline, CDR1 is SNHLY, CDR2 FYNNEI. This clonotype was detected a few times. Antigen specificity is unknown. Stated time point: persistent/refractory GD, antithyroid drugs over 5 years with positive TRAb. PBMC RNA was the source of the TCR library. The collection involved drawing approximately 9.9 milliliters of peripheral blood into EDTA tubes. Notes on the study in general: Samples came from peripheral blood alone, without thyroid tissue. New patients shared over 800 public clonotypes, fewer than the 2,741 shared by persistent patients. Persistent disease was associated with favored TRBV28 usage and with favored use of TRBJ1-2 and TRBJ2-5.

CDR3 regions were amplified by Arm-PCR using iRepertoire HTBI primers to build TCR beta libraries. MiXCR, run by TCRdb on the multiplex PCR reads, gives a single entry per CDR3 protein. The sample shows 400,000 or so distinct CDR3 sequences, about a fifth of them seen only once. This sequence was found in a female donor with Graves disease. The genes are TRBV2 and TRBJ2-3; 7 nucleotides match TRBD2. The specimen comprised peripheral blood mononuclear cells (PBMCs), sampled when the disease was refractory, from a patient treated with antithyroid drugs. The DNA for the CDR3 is TGTGCCAGCAGGGTTCTAGCGGAACCCACAGATACGCAGTATTTT. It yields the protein CASRVLAEPTDTQYF. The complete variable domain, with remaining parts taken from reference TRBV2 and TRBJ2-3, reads EPEVTQTPSHQVTQMGQEVILRCVPISNHLYFYWYRQILGQKVEFLVSFYNNEISEKSEIFDDQFSVERPDGSNFTLKIRSTKLEDSAMYFCASRVLAEPTDTQYFGPGTRLTVL.